The source of this T cell receptor beta chain is a study of OX40 agonist ivuxolimab in advanced cancers. Across the whole study: Partial responses were achieved by three patients: one hepatocellular carcinoma, two cutaneous melanoma.

Sequencing used immunoSEQ multiplex PCR; TCRdb keeps in-frame clones, though not all of them. The data contain some 63,000 clones, 85% to 90% of them singletons. V was cut by 2 bases and J by 0 bases, with 11 bases left in between. The germline V gene encodes CDR1 MGHRA and CDR2 YSYEKL. The CDR3 totals 15 residues. The rearrangement uses TRBV4-1 and TRBJ2-7; D not certain. The sample here was CD4+ or CD8+ T cells sorted from blood, taken in a trial of the OX40 agonist ivuxolimab. The clonotype was recovered from an adult with an advanced solid tumor such as melanoma, head and neck, liver or kidney cancer. The CDR3 region has the DNA TGCGCCAGCAGCCAACAGGCACGGCCCTCCTACGAGCAGTACTTC. Translation: CASSQQARPSYEQYF.